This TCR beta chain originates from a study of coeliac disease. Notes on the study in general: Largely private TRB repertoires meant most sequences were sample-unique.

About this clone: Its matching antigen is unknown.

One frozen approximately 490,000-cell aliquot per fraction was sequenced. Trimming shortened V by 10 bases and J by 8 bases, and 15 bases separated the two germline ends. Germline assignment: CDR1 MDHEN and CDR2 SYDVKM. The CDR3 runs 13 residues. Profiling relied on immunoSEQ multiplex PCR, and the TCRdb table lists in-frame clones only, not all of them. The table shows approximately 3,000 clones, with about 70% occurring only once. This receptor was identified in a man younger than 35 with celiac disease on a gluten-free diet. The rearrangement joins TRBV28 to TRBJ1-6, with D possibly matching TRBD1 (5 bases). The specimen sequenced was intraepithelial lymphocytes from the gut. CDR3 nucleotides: TGTGCCACTTTGGGACTTACTTATTCACCCCTCCACTTT. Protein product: CATLGLTYSPLHF.